The clone carrying this T cell receptor (beta chain) was found many times. Its antigen is unknown. This sample was included in a study of T cells in Graves' hyperthyroidism and ophthalmopathy. Regions amplified from RNA transcripts were the TCR beta CDR3 regions. A set of HTBI primers served as the primers for a first-round RT-PCR of the TCR CDR3. Via MiXCR, TCRdb re-called the multiplex PCR reads, giving one row per CDR3 protein. The data hold roughly 300,000 distinct CDR3 sequences, with roughly 21% observed a single time. Germline CDR1 and CDR2: MNHNS and SASEGT. CDR3 size: 11 residues. The V gene lost 6 bases and the J gene lost 9 bases, with 11 bases spanning the gap. Study-level results: Blood held most thyroid clonotypes expanded above 0.001 frequency.

The sequence was collected from a woman in her forties or fifties with Graves' hyperthyroidism. Source material: blood. The chain joins TRBV6-1 to TRBJ2-5; D not resolved. CDR3 nucleotide sequence: TGTGCCAGCAGCGACGGGCGGTCCCAGTACTTC. Its protein is CASSDGRSQYF.